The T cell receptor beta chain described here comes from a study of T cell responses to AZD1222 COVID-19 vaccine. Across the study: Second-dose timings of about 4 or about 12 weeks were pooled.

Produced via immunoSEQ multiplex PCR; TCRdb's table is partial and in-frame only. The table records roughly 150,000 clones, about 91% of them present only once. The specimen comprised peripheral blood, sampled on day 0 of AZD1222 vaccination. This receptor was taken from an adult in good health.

CDR3 sequence: CASSHSGVGNTIYF. In DNA, the CDR3 is TGTGCCAGCAGCCACTCAGGGGTAGGAAACACCATATATTTT. The chain couples TRBV5-4 to TRBJ1-3; D may be TRBD1 (6 bases). Trimming cost V 4 bases and J 4 bases, with 12 bases left between them. In germline, CDR1 is SGHNT, CDR2 YYREEE (reference sequence). CDR3 size: 14 residues.